A single sample is the source of the 25 T cell receptor beta chains below, sequenced in a study of radiotherapy plus CTLA-4 blockade in lung cancer. Only in-frame clones appear in the TCRdb table, and some are missing; sequencing was by immunoSEQ multiplex PCR. This table holds tens of thousands of clones, over 60% found once. This material consisted of peripheral blood, taken from a patient treated with radiotherapy plus ipilimumab. These receptors were taken from a human donor with non-small cell lung cancer that progressed on radiotherapy plus ipilimumab.

This clone has just one count. The chain combines TRBV27 with TRBJ2-7; 8 positions agree with TRBD1. Germline lookup yields CDR1 MNHEY and CDR2 SMNVEV (reference sequence). V was clipped by 3 bases and J by 6 bases; unmatched bases: 1. The CDR3 is made up of 12 amino acids. CDR3 sequence: CASSFTGGEQYF. Written as DNA, the CDR3 is TGTGCCAGCAGTTTCACAGGGGGCGAGCAGTACTTC.

The chain joins TRBV15 to TRBJ1-4; 12 nucleotides align to TRBD1. Germline CDR1 is LNHNV and CDR2 is YYDKDF (reference sequence). This CDR3 spans 17 amino acids. The junction had 9 bases not matched to a gene; V was cut back by 3 bases and J by 7 bases. Here the CDR3 reads CATSSMGQGAVREKLFF. The CDR3 region has the DNA TGTGCCACCAGCAGCATGGGACAGGGGGCGGTGCGTGAAAAACTGTTTTTT.

This clone was seen more than once but under ten times. This rearrangement joins TRBV18 to TRBJ2-7, with 7 bases that match TRBD2. Trimming took 6 bases from V and 3 from J; bases not matched to a gene: 8. The CDR3 is 14 amino acids. CDR1 is KGHSH and CDR2 is LQKENI in the germline V gene. The CDR3 DNA sequence: TGTGCCAGCTCCGCCCTAGCGGTCCTCTACGAGCAGTACTTC. Protein sequence: CASSALAVLYEQYF.

The CDR3 sequence is CASSSPPAGSYNEQFF. The CDR3 DNA reads as TGTGCCAGCAGTTCTCCCCCAGCGGGATCCTACAATGAGCAGTTCTTC. The rearrangement links TRBV7-9 to TRBJ2-1; 7 bases align to TRBD2. The CDR3 loop spans 16 amino acids. Germline V gene sequence: CDR1 SEHNR, CDR2 FQNEAQ (reference sequence). Trimming at V came to 6 bases and at J to 1 base, leaving 9 bases not matched to a gene.

This chain joins TRBV5-1 and TRBJ2-7, with TRBD1 identical over 7 bases. The CDR3 is 14 residues long. V lost 4 bases and J lost 6; bases outside the gene matches: 10. Germline CDR1 reads SGHRS; CDR2 reads YFSETQ. The CDR3 DNA is TGCGCCAGCAGCCCGACAGGGTCGAGCCTCGAGCAGTACTTC. This gives the protein CASSPTGSSLEQYF.

This sequence joins TRBV9 and TRBJ2-3; a weak D match, TRBD2 (6 bases). The ends were cut back, 0 bases at V and 1 base at J, with 12 bases in the middle. The germline V gene has CDR1 SGDLS and CDR2 YYNGEE. The CDR3 spans 16 residues. This chain's CDR3 is CASSVGPWRGTDTQYF. The CDR3 DNA sequence: TGTGCCAGCAGCGTAGGCCCCTGGAGGGGCACAGATACGCAGTATTTT.

The rearrangement uses TRBV23-1 and TRBJ1-1; D unclear. TRBV23-1 is designated an ORF whose function remains uncertain. CDR3 size: 13 residues. Deletions cut 7 bases from V and 8 bases from J, with 17 bases between. CDR3 nucleotides: TGCGCCAGCACTAAAGGCGAGGGCAAGGAAGCTTTCTTT. Its translation: CASTKGEGKEAFF.

The chain employs TRBV6-5 and TRBJ2-7, with 10 bases fitting TRBD2. V lost 5 bases to trimming and J lost 5 bases; unmatched junction nucleotides: 6. The CDR3 has 14 amino acids. Per germline, CDR1 MNHEY and CDR2 SVGAGI. The CDR3 nucleotides are TGTGCCAGCAGTCCCGGGACTAGCGTCCACGAGCAGTACTTC. Its translation: CASSPGTSVHEQYF.

The gene calls are TRBV18 and TRBJ2-3; D perhaps matches TRBD1 (6 bases). V was shortened by 1 base and J by 6 bases, with 14 bases between the two germline ends. This CDR3 contains 15 residues. Germline CDR1 KGHSH, CDR2 LQKENI. DNA of the CDR3: TGTGCCAGCTCACCACGGCGACAGGTAGAGGATACGCAGTATTTT. It specifies CASSPRRQVEDTQYF.

This clone came up a few times. This sequence joins TRBV11-2 and TRBJ1-3; D is undetermined. Germline-derived CDR1 and CDR2 are SGHAT and FQNNGV. The CDR3 consists of 13 residues. V was clipped by 5 bases and J by 3 bases, with 8 bases between them. For the CDR3, the DNA is TGTGCCAGCAGCCTAGCCTTTGGAAACACCATATATTTT. Protein: CASSLAFGNTIYF. Looking up the rest from reference TRBV11-2 and TRBJ1-3 gives the full variable domain: EAGVAQSPRYKIIEKRQSVAFWCNPISGHATLYWYQQILGQGPKLLIQFQNNGVVDDSQLPKDRFSAERLKGVDSTLKIQPAKLEDSAVYLCASSLAFGNTIYFGEGSWLTVV.

Turning to this clone: The junction differs from germline at one of its ends, possibly a read error. V gene TRBV2 combines with J gene TRBJ2-3; 7 nucleotides match TRBD1. The CDR3 is 13 residues long. Germline V gene data show CDR1 as SNHLY and CDR2 as FYNNEI. DNA for the CDR3: TGTGCCAGCAGGGACAGGCTCACAGCTACGCAGTATTTT. Translation gives CASRDRLTATQYF.

V and J are TRBV11-1 and TRBJ1-1; weak D call: TRBD1 (5 bases). In germline, CDR1 is SGHAT, CDR2 FQDESV (reference sequence). The CDR3 contains 13 residues. V lost 5 bases, J lost 5 bases, and 12 bases lay in between. CDR3 in amino acids: CASSTRVATEAFF. In DNA, the CDR3 is TGTGCCAGCAGCACCAGGGTAGCGACTGAAGCTTTCTTT.

The chain joins TRBV7-9 to TRBJ2-3, with 12 nucleotides matching TRBD2. V lost 5 bases to trimming and J lost 0 bases; unmatched junction nucleotides: 6. CDR1 is SEHNR, CDR2 FQNEAQ, per germline (reference sequence). This CDR3 has 17 residues. As DNA, the CDR3 is TGTGCCAGCAGCCTGCGGACTAGCGGGGAAAGCACAGATACGCAGTATTTT. The encoded protein is CASSLRTSGESTDTQYF.

The V and J genes are TRBV6-1 and TRBJ2-6; D is perhaps TRBD1 (5 bases). Germline V gives CDR1 MNHNS, CDR2 SASEGT. V was clipped by 5 bases and J by 0 bases, with 8 bases between them. CDR3 length equals 15 residues. CDR3 nucleotide sequence: TGTGCCAGCAGTACCGACAGCTCTGGGGCCAACGTCCTGACTTTC. As protein: CASSTDSSGANVLTF.

The V gene is TRBV7-6, the J gene TRBJ2-3; D remains unclear. The length of the CDR3 is 14 residues. V was shortened by 5 bases and J by 0 bases, with 9 bases between the two germline ends. The germline gives CDR1 SGHVS, CDR2 FNYEAQ. CDR3 sequence: CASSPGRSTDTQYF. The CDR3 DNA reads TGTGCCAGCAGCCCCGGGCGGAGCACAGATACGCAGTATTTT.

The J gene is TRBJ2-2, the V gene TRBV9; the match to TRBD2 covers 7 bases. Germline V gene lookup returns CDR1 SGDLS and CDR2 YYNGEE. V was pared by 3 bases and J by 0 bases, with 8 bases of the junction left unmatched. The CDR3 is made up of 17 amino acids. CDR3 region: CASSAPTGGSNTGELFF. The CDR3 nucleotides are TGTGCCAGCAGCGCCCCTACGGGGGGATCGAACACCGGGGAGCTGTTTTTT.

This chain links TRBV4-2 with TRBJ2-1, with TRBD2 matching 9 bases. Germline CDR1 LGHNA, CDR2 YNFKEQ. CDR3 length equals 15 residues. V lost 3 bases and J lost 9; bases outside the gene matches: 9. The CDR3 loop is CASSHGGRASLEQFF. The CDR3 DNA follows: TGTGCCAGCAGCCACGGCGGGAGGGCCTCCCTTGAGCAGTTCTTC.

V gene TRBV18 combines with J gene TRBJ2-1, with unresolved D. CDR1 and CDR2 from the germline V gene are KGHSH and LQKENI. This CDR3 region has 13 residues. V was shortened by 1 base and J by 7 bases, with 8 bases between the two germline ends. CDR3 residues: CASSPRSGNEQFF. CDR3 nucleotides: TGTGCCAGCTCACCACGTTCTGGGAATGAGCAGTTCTTC.

This chain joins TRBV27 and TRBJ2-2; a weak D match, TRBD2 (6 bases). Germline values: CDR1 MNHEY, CDR2 SMNVEV (reference sequence). Between the trimmed V and J ends, which lost 2 bases and 5 bases, there was a span of 12 bases. This CDR3 contains 15 residues. The CDR3 DNA follows: TGTGCCAGCAGTTTAAGCCAGGGAGGAACCGGGGAGCTGTTTTTT. It specifies CASSLSQGGTGELFF.

The chain has TRBV6-6 and TRBJ1-5; D is unclear. Germline lookup yields CDR1 MNHNY and CDR2 SVGAGI (reference sequence). The length of the CDR3 is 13 residues. Trimming removed 0 bases at V and 7 bases at J, with 7 bases between. This CDR3 is CASSYSVGQPQHF. CDR3 DNA sequence: TGTGCCAGCAGTTACTCGGTGGGCCAGCCCCAGCATTTT.

This clone was recorded a few times. This sequence joins TRBV9 and TRBJ2-3; 10 positions match TRBD2. The CDR3 has 14 residues. V gave up 4 bases and J gave up 15 bases; unmatched junction bases: 14. From germline, CDR1 is SGDLS and CDR2 YYNGEE. CDR3 protein: CASSPTTSGLSIYF. In DNA, the CDR3 is TGTGCCAGCAGCCCAACGACTAGCGGGCTCAGTATTTATTTT.

V usage is TRBV27 and J usage is TRBJ2-7; D gene ambiguous. The V end lost 6 bases, the J end lost 0 bases, and 9 bases lay between the germline ends. From germline, CDR1 is MNHEY and CDR2 SMNVEV (reference sequence). This CDR3 region has 13 residues. CDR3 protein: CASSPLSSYEQYF. Here the CDR3 DNA reads TGTGCCAGCAGCCCCCTTAGCTCCTACGAGCAGTACTTC.

The V gene is TRBV6-1, the J gene TRBJ1-1; tentative D call: TRBD1 (5 bases). The V gene's germline CDR1 is MNHNS and CDR2 SASEGT. The CDR3 runs 14 residues. Trimming took 2 bases from V and 5 from J, leaving 12 bases between them. The CDR3 nucleotides are TGTGCCAGCAGTGAACAGGGCGAGTGGACTGAAGCTTTCTTT. Translation: CASSEQGEWTEAFF.

This chain joins TRBV28 and TRBJ2-5, with 8 bases aligning to TRBD1. Germline CDR1 is MDHEN and CDR2 is SYDVKM. V was clipped by 4 bases and J by 1 base; unmatched bases: 5. CDR3 length equals 15 residues. The CDR3 here is CASSSYRGSQETQYF. CDR3 coding DNA: TGTGCCAGCAGTTCCTACAGGGGGTCCCAAGAGACCCAGTACTTC.

J is TRBJ1-1 and V is TRBV28; D possibly corresponds to TRBD1 (6 bases). V shed 5 bases and J shed 0 bases, with 16 bases lying between them. CDR3 length: 16 amino acids. The germline V gene has CDR1 MDHEN and CDR2 SYDVKM. CDR3 sequence reads: CASSPTRGDMNTEAFF. The CDR3 DNA sequence: TGTGCCAGCAGTCCCACCCGGGGGGACATGAACACTGAAGCTTTCTTT. Complete variable domain (other parts from reference TRBV28 and TRBJ1-1): DVKVTQSSRYLVKRTGEKVFLECVQDMDHENMFWYRQDPGLGLRLIYFSYDVKMKEKGDIPEGYSVSREKKERFSLILESASTNQTSMYLCASSPTRGDMNTEAFFGQGTRLTVV.